The 26 T cell receptor beta chains listed next were all sequenced from one sample in a study of OX40 agonist ivuxolimab in advanced cancers. Using immunoSEQ multiplex PCR, the repertoire was profiled, and TCRdb retains in-frame clones only, with some absent. The data hold approximately 110,000 clones, with 80% to 95% observed a single time. The sequenced sample was CD4+ or CD8+ T cells sorted from blood, obtained in a trial of the OX40 agonist ivuxolimab. All receptors derive from an adult with an advanced solid tumor such as melanoma, head and neck, liver or kidney cancer.

The chain joins TRBV6-6 to TRBJ2-5; the match to TRBD1 covers 7 bases. The junction had 2 bases not matched to a gene; V was cut back by 5 bases and J by 2 bases. The CDR3 runs 13 residues. Germline V lookup: CDR1 MNHNY, CDR2 SVGAGI (reference sequence). The CDR3 here is CASSARGQETQYF. In DNA, the CDR3 is TGTGCCAGCAGTGCCAGGGGGCAAGAGACCCAGTACTTC.

The genes are TRBV27 and TRBJ2-5; D gene unclear. V lost 0 bases, J lost 0 bases, and 8 bases lay in between. CDR3 size: 15 residues. Germline CDR1 and CDR2: MNHEY and SMNVEV (reference sequence). Written as DNA, the CDR3 is TGTGCCAGCAGTTTATCGTGGGCGAACCAAGAGACCCAGTACTTC. It codes for CASSLSWANQETQYF.

The gene calls are TRBV30 and TRBJ1-2; D gene uncertain. The CDR3 loop spans 11 amino acids. CDR1 is GTSNPN, CDR2 SVGIG, per germline (reference sequence). The V end lost 3 bases, the J end lost 7 bases, and 9 bases lay between the germline ends. In nucleotides, the CDR3 is TGTGCCTGGAGGGAAGGGAGTGGCTACACCTTC. It encodes CAWREGSGYTF.

The rearrangement joins TRBV2 to TRBJ2-1; D is ambiguous. From germline, CDR1 is SNHLY and CDR2 FYNNEI. V shed 7 bases and J shed 0 bases, with 10 bases lying between them. This CDR3 spans 14 amino acids. The CDR3 loop is CASTRISSYNEQFF. CDR3 in DNA: TGTGCCAGCACAAGGATTAGCTCCTACAATGAGCAGTTCTTC.

This clone was detected only once. The rearrangement joins TRBV21-1 to TRBJ2-7; TRBD2 is taken as the D call from the table, unchecked against the DNA. TRBV21-1 corresponds to a pseudogene. This CDR3 comprises 18 residues. CDR3 nucleotides: TGTGCCAGCAAAAAACCGCGAGCGACTAGCGGGATCTCCTACGAGCAGTACTTC. Translating it yields CASKKPRATSGISYEQYF.

The V and J genes are TRBV5-1 and TRBJ2-5, with D possibly matching TRBD2 (5 bases). CDR3 length: 13 residues. V dropped 4 bases and J dropped 3 bases, with 10 bases sitting between them. Germline values: CDR1 SGHRS, CDR2 YFSETQ. DNA of the CDR3: TGCGCCAGCAGCGGCGGACTCGAAGAGACCCAGTACTTC. Protein: CASSGGLEETQYF.

The chain couples TRBV2 to TRBJ1-1; D may be TRBD1 (5 bases). The CDR3 extends over 15 amino acids. Between the trimmed V and J ends, which lost 8 bases and 3 bases, there was a span of 19 bases. Germline V gene sequence: CDR1 SNHLY, CDR2 FYNNEI. Here the CDR3 reads CASLLAGGWDTEAFF. The CDR3 region has the DNA TGTGCCAGCCTCCTCGCGGGGGGATGGGACACTGAAGCTTTCTTT.

This chain connects TRBV7-2 to TRBJ2-5; 15 bases align to TRBD2. The CDR3 extends over 14 amino acids. With 3 bases clipped from V and 14 bases from J, the junction kept 7 bases outside the gene matches. CDR1 and CDR2 from the germline V gene are SGHTA and FQGNSA. CDR3 sequence: CASSLGLAGGLYYF. The CDR3 DNA reads TGTGCCAGCAGCTTGGGACTAGCGGGAGGCCTATACTACTTC.

This clone was seen once. J is TRBJ1-2 and V is TRBV28; D is unclear. The CDR3 length is 14 residues. Germline V gene sequence: CDR1 MDHEN, CDR2 SYDVKM. V lost 5 bases and J lost 9, with 19 bases in between. CDR3 bases: TGTGCCAGCAGTCCCCCCCCCTTTGGCCCGAGCTACACCTTC. It translates to CASSPPPFGPSYTF.

The chain links TRBV12-5 to TRBJ1-2; 8 nucleotides match TRBD1. The CDR3 runs 14 residues. Germline values: CDR1 LGHNT, CDR2 FRNRAP. V shed 1 base and J 3 bases; nucleotides not matched to a gene: 1. CDR3 loop: CASGLGQGHYGYTF. The CDR3, as DNA: TGTGCTAGTGGTTTGGGACAGGGGCACTATGGCTACACCTTC.

The chain couples TRBV4-1 to TRBJ2-4, with unresolved D. CDR1 MGHRA and CDR2 YSYEKL come from the germline V gene. Trimming shortened V by 1 base and J by 0 bases, and 22 bases separated the two germline ends. The CDR3 is 20 amino acids. The CDR3 nucleotides are TGCGCCAGCAGCCAAGGAATGGGCAGGACGAATCTTATAGCCAAAAACATTCAGTACTTC. Translation gives CASSQGMGRTNLIAKNIQYF.

The chain carries TRBV29-1 and TRBJ2-5; D unresolved. The germline CDR1 and CDR2 sequences are SQVTM and ANQGSEA. The CDR3 covers 13 residues. V shed 3 bases and J shed 2 bases, with 10 bases lying between them. This CDR3 reads CSVDLRNQETQYF. The DNA for the CDR3 is TGCAGCGTTGATCTACGTAATCAAGAGACCCAGTACTTC.

J is TRBJ2-2 and V is TRBV18; the D is unclear. Trimming stripped 3 bases from V and 9 bases from J, with 8 bases between. Germline CDR1 KGHSH, CDR2 LQKENI. The CDR3 covers 12 residues. CDR3 DNA: TGTGCCAGCTCACCTATTAGCAGGGAGCTGTTTTTT. Translating it yields CASSPISRELFF. The full variable domain, rest sourced from reference TRBV18 and TRBJ2-2, is NAGVMQNPRHLVRRRGQEARLRCSPMKGHSHVYWYRQLPEEGLKFMVYLQKENIIDESGMPKERFSAEFPKEGPSILRIQQVVRGDSAAYFCASSPISRELFFGEGSRLTVL.

The CDR3 DNA reads as TGCGCCAGCAGCTTGGCCGGGACTAGCGCTAACGAGCAGTACTTC. Translated, it gives CASSLAGTSANEQYF. This rearrangement joins TRBV5-1 to TRBJ2-7; 10 bases are shared with TRBD2. This CDR3 is built from 15 residues. Germline V lookup: CDR1 SGHRS, CDR2 YFSETQ. Losses at the gene ends were 0 bases for V and 5 bases for J; bases not matched to a gene: 5.

V is TRBV11-1 and J is TRBJ2-1, with 9 bases identical to TRBD1. CDR3 length: 15 amino acids. V lost 7 bases to trimming and J lost 6 bases; unmatched junction nucleotides: 10. Germline V gene lookup returns CDR1 SGHAT and CDR2 FQDESV (reference sequence). In nucleotides, the CDR3 is TGTGCCAGCAATAGCAGGGACAGGGAACGCAATGAGCAGTTCTTC. Translated, it gives CASNSRDRERNEQFF.

V and J are TRBV18 and TRBJ2-7; D is uncertain. CDR3 length: 14 residues. Looked up from germline, CDR1 is KGHSH and CDR2 is LQKENI. Trimming removed 2 bases at V and 2 bases at J, with 10 bases between. CDR3 coding DNA: TGTGCCAGCTCACCAGGGTCGGCGACCTACGAGCAGTACTTC. Protein sequence: CASSPGSATYEQYF.

The chain uses TRBV12-5 and TRBJ2-7; TRBD1 matches at 7 bases. The V and J ends lost 4 bases and 3 bases, in that order; junction bases with no gene match: 6. The CDR3 spans 14 residues. CDR1 and CDR2 from the germline V gene are LGHNT and FRNRAP. This chain's CDR3 is CASGSQGQSYEQYF. The CDR3, as DNA: TGTGCTAGTGGTTCCCAGGGACAGAGCTACGAGCAGTACTTC. Using reference TRBV12-5 and TRBJ2-7 for the parts outside the CDR3, the full variable domain is DARVTQTPRHKVTEMGQEVTMRCQPILGHNTVFWYRQTMMQGLELLAYFRNRAPLDDSGMPKDRFSAEMPDATLATLKIQPSEPRDSAVYFCASGSQGQSYEQYFGPGTRLTVT.

CDR3 sequence reads: CASSTPGLAGTSSYNEQFF. The CDR3 coding sequence is TGTGCCAGCAGCACACCGGGACTAGCGGGGACCAGCTCCTACAATGAGCAGTTCTTC. The V call is TRBV9, the J call TRBJ2-1; TRBD2 matches 13 bases. Trimming cost V 4 bases and J 0 bases; bases outside gene matches: 10. CDR3 length equals 19 residues. Germline lookup yields CDR1 SGDLS and CDR2 YYNGEE.

V usage is TRBV5-1 and J usage is TRBJ1-1, with 8 bases lining up with TRBD1. V was pared by 5 bases and J by 4 bases, with 7 bases of the junction left unmatched. Germline V gene sequence: CDR1 SGHRS, CDR2 YFSETQ. The CDR3 has 14 amino acids. The CDR3 is CASRLTGATTEAFF. DNA for the CDR3: TGCGCCAGCAGGCTGACAGGGGCTACCACTGAAGCTTTCTTT. The whole variable domain, filled in from reference TRBV5-1 and TRBJ1-1, reads KAGVTQTPRYLIKTRGQQVTLSCSPISGHRSVSWYQQTPGQGLQFLFEYFSETQRNKGNFPGRFSGRQFSNSRSEMNVSTLELGDSALYLCASRLTGATTEAFFGQGTRLTVV.

The chain joins TRBV4-3 to TRBJ2-7, with 7 bases fitting TRBD1. The V gene end was trimmed by 0 bases and the J gene end by 6 bases; junction bases not matched to a gene: 11. Germline values: CDR1 LGHNA, CDR2 YSLEER. The CDR3 is 16 amino acids. The CDR3: CASSQEEAGGVGEQYF. The CDR3 DNA sequence: TGCGCCAGCAGCCAAGAGGAAGCAGGGGGTGTGGGCGAGCAGTACTTC.

This chain links TRBV6-5 with TRBJ1-1; D not resolved. With 7 bases removed from V and 0 bases from J, the gap between germline ends came to 9 bases. This CDR3 comprises 13 residues. Per the germline V gene, CDR1 is MNHEY and CDR2 is SVGAGI. The CDR3 DNA is TGTGCCAGCACCAAATCAGTGAACACTGAAGCTTTCTTT. It yields the protein CASTKSVNTEAFF.

Here the CDR3 reads CASSSGTGGYQETQYF. The CDR3 region has the DNA TGCGCCAGCAGCTCCGGGACAGGGGGATACCAAGAGACCCAGTACTTC. The V call is TRBV5-1, the J call TRBJ2-5, with 11 bases identical to TRBD1. The ends lost 3 bases at V and 0 bases at J; junction bases unmatched: 4. CDR1 and CDR2 from the germline V gene are SGHRS and YFSETQ. CDR3 length: 16 amino acids.

In its sample, this clone was seen once. The CDR3 DNA sequence: TGTGCCAGCAGCGTAGCTACCCGGGGGACTGAAGCTTTCTTT. As protein: CASSVATRGTEAFF. This chain connects TRBV9 to TRBJ1-1; a possible D gene is TRBD1 (5 bases). This CDR3 region has 14 residues. V lost 0 bases and J 5 bases, leaving 11 bases between the germline ends. From germline, CDR1 is SGDLS and CDR2 YYNGEE.

CDR3 DNA sequence: TGTGCCAGCAGCTTTACGTGGGGGGCGATGGAAGGAACCGGGGAGCTGTTTTTT. Translation gives CASSFTWGAMEGTGELFF. This chain joins TRBV5-6 and TRBJ2-2; D tentatively fits TRBD1 or TRBD2 (6 bases each). This CDR3 has 18 amino acids. The germline V gene has CDR1 SGHDT and CDR2 YYEEEE. V lost 2 bases and J lost 5, with 22 bases in between.

The CDR3 DNA reads as TGTGCCAGCAGCCTAAATAGCGGGAGTGGGACAGATACGCAGTATTTT. It is translated as CASSLNSGSGTDTQYF. The chain couples TRBV14 to TRBJ2-3; 9 positions match TRBD2. The CDR3 is made up of 16 amino acids. J gave up 3 bases and V 4 bases, and 8 bases lay outside the gene matches. CDR1 is SGHDN, CDR2 FVKESK, per germline.

The rearrangement links TRBV11-2 to TRBJ2-1; D might be TRBD1 (6 bases). Germline CDR1 is SGHAT and CDR2 is FQNNGV. With 2 bases removed from V and 7 bases from J, the gap between germline ends came to 21 bases. The CDR3 has 17 amino acids. This chain's CDR3 is CASSLIRDTARGNEQFF. The CDR3 DNA is TGTGCCAGCAGCTTAATCCGGGACACCGCTAGGGGTAATGAGCAGTTCTTC.